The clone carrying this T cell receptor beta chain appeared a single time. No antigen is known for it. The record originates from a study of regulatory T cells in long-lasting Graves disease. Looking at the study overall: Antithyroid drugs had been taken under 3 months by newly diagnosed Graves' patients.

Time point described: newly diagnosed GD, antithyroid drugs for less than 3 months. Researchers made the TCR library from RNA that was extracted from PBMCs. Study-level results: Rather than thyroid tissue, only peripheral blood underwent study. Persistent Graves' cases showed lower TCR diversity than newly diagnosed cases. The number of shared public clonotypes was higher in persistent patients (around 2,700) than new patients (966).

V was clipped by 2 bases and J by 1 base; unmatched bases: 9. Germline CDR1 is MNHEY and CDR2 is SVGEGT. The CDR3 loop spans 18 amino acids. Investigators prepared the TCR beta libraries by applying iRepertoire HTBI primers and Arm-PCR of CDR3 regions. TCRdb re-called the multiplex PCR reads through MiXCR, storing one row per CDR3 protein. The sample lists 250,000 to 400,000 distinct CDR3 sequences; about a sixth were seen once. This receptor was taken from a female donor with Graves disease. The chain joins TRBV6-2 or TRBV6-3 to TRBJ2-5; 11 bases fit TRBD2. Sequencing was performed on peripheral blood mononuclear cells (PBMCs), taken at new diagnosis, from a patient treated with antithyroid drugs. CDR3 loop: CASSYRSSGGGFQETQYF. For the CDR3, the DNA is TGTGCCAGCAGTTACCGAAGTAGCGGGGGGGGATTCCAAGAGACCCAGTACTTC.